A single sample gave rise to the 16 T cell receptor beta chains below, sequenced in a study of T-cell reconstitution after alpha-beta-depleted transplantation in children. As it was prepared, the TCRbeta library received unique molecular identifiers. TCRdb re-derived calls from the PCR reads in MiXCR, one entry per CDR3 protein. The repertoire holds about 600,000 distinct CDR3 sequences, with 13% as singletons. Sequenced here: PBMCs, mostly from graft donor cells, sampled 360 days after TCRalphabeta/CD19-depleted stem cell transplant. These receptors were taken from a male patient younger than 18 who had a stem cell transplant for acute myeloid leukemia, so the T cells may come from the graft donor.

The V gene is TRBV5-1, the J gene TRBJ2-7; 12 bases are a match to TRBD2. Germline V gene sequence: CDR1 SGHRS, CDR2 YFSETQ. The CDR3 covers 15 residues. Trimming at V came to 0 bases and at J to 9 bases, leaving 7 bases not matched to a gene. The CDR3 here is CASSLGLAGGPGQYF. DNA for the CDR3: TGCGCCAGCAGCTTGGGTCTAGCGGGAGGGCCCGGGCAGTACTTC.

This clonotype showed up just a few times. Written as DNA, the CDR3 is TGTGCCAGCAGCTTACTATCCCTTGCAGGGTACGATGAGCAGTTCTTC. Translation gives CASSLLSLAGYDEQFF. The chain links TRBV7-2 to TRBJ2-1, with D possibly being TRBD1 (5 bases). Germline V gene sequence: CDR1 SGHTA, CDR2 FQGNSA. V was cut by 2 bases and J by 8 bases, with 19 bases left in between. This CDR3 spans 16 amino acids.

The rearrangement joins TRBV20-1 to TRBJ2-7, with TRBD2 identical over 11 bases. With V trimmed by 0 bases and J by 3 bases, 7 bases remained unmatched. CDR1 and CDR2 from the germline V gene are DFQATT and SNEGSKA (reference sequence). The CDR3 covers 16 residues. For the CDR3, the DNA is TGCAGTGCTAGAGATCATACTAGCGGGAGTGTCTACGAGCAGTACTTC. Residues: CSARDHTSGSVYEQYF.

The rearrangement links TRBV20-1 to TRBJ2-7; TRBD2 agrees at 7 bases. The V and J ends lost 0 bases and 5 bases, in that order; junction bases with no gene match: 13. Germline loops: CDR1 DFQATT, CDR2 SNEGSKA (reference sequence). The CDR3 is 16 residues long. Here the CDR3 DNA reads TGCAGTGCTAGAGATTCCGGGGCTAGCGGTCCCCACGAGCAGTACTTC. Protein: CSARDSGASGPHEQYF.

This clonotype came up a few times. The chain has TRBV29-1 and TRBJ1-2, with 8 bases matching TRBD1. The trim removed 4 bases at V and 7 bases at J, leaving 5 bases unmatched. The germline gives CDR1 SQVTM, CDR2 ANQGSEA. The CDR3 extends over 12 amino acids. CDR3 region: CSVARGQGGYTF. As DNA, the CDR3 is TGCAGCGTTGCCAGGGGGCAGGGTGGCTACACCTTC.

This clonotype was counted only a few times. The chain couples TRBV5-6 to TRBJ2-7, with 14 bases identical to TRBD2. CDR3 size: 16 residues. Germline V gene sequence: CDR1 SGHDT, CDR2 YYEEEE. V dropped 4 bases and J dropped 4; count of bases not matched to a gene: 7. This chain's CDR3 is CASSPGLAGALYEQYF. CDR3 DNA: TGTGCCAGCAGCCCGGGACTAGCGGGAGCCTTGTACGAGCAGTACTTC. The full variable domain, with the rest looked up from reference TRBV5-6 and TRBJ2-7, is DAGVTQSPTHLIKTRGQQVTLRCSPKSGHDTVSWYQQALGQGPQFIFQYYEEEERQRGNFPDRFSGHQFPNYSSELNVNALLLGDSALYLCASSPGLAGALYEQYFGPGTRLTVT.

The sample holds one count of this clonotype. J is TRBJ2-5 and V is TRBV30, with 7 bases identical to TRBD2. CDR1 and CDR2 from the germline V gene are GTSNPN and SVGIG (reference sequence). V dropped 5 bases and J dropped 5; count of bases not matched to a gene: 11. This CDR3 is built from 14 residues. The CDR3: CAWVLAGVVETQYF. CDR3 DNA: TGTGCCTGGGTCTTGGCGGGAGTAGTGGAGACCCAGTACTTC. The full variable domain, completed using reference TRBV30 and TRBJ2-5, is SQTIHQWPATLVQPVGSPLSLECTVEGTSNPNLYWYRQAAGRGLQLLFYSVGIGQISSEVPQNLSASRPQDRQFILSSKKLLLSDSGFYLCAWVLAGVVETQYFGPGTRLLVL.

Regarding this clonotype: Lacking the conserved final phenylalanine or tryptophan, this CDR3 likely reflects a read error. The chain uses TRBV6-2 or TRBV6-3 and TRBJ2-1; D may be TRBD2 (5 bases). The germline V gene has CDR1 MNHEY and CDR2 SVGEGT. This CDR3 is built from 12 residues. With 6 bases removed from V and 10 bases from J, the gap between germline ends came to 13 bases. CDR3 nucleotides: TGTGCCAGCAGCCGACTAAATCGGGAGCAGTTCTTA. It specifies CASSRLNREQFL.

The rearrangement links TRBV20-1 to TRBJ2-1; the D gene could be TRBD1 or TRBD2 (5 bases each). Trimming removed 6 bases from V and 7 bases from J, with 16 bases in between. Germline lookup yields CDR1 DFQATT and CDR2 SNEGSKA (reference sequence). This CDR3 region has 13 residues. Written as DNA, the CDR3 is TGCAGTGCCGGGACCTACGGTGAGAATGAGCAGTTCTTC. It yields the protein CSAGTYGENEQFF.

The chain employs TRBV9 and TRBJ2-1; D tentatively fits TRBD1 or TRBD2 (5 bases each). Trimming stripped 3 bases from V and 10 bases from J, with 20 bases between. Germline loops: CDR1 SGDLS, CDR2 YYNGEE. The CDR3 totals 15 residues. CDR3 loop: CASSASGPAIREQFF. The DNA of the CDR3 is TGTGCCAGCAGCGCTTCGGGACCCGCGATTAGGGAGCAGTTCTTC.

The CDR3 sequence is CASTLSGTSGSSYEQYF. The CDR3 DNA is TGTGCCAGTACCCTATCCGGGACTAGCGGGAGCTCCTACGAGCAGTACTTC. The chain employs TRBV19 and TRBJ2-7, with 14 bases matching TRBD2. Unmatched junction bases numbered 8, after V lost 7 bases and J lost 0 bases. Germline values: CDR1 LNHDA, CDR2 SQIVND (reference sequence). The CDR3 consists of 17 residues.

This clonotype was seen a few times. V gene TRBV2 combines with J gene TRBJ2-7; D is possibly TRBD1 or TRBD2 (7 bases each). V lost 3 bases, J lost 6 bases, and 15 bases lay in between. Looked up from germline, CDR1 is SNHLY and CDR2 is FYNNEI. This CDR3 comprises 14 residues. CDR3 DNA sequence: TGTGCCAGCAGTGAGGCGACAGGGAGGGTCGAGCAGTACTTC. Residues: CASSEATGRVEQYF.

This clonotype was counted a few times. The genes are TRBV27 and TRBJ2-7; 9 bases are a match to TRBD1. V was pared by 5 bases and J by 6 bases, with 11 bases of the junction left unmatched. The germline CDR1 and CDR2 sequences are MNHEY and SMNVEV (reference sequence). The CDR3 has 15 amino acids. The CDR3, as DNA: TGTGCCAGCAGTCCACTACCGGGACAGGGAGGCGAGCAGTACTTC. This encodes CASSPLPGQGGEQYF.

The chain uses TRBV27 and TRBJ1-2; D is uncertain. V was shortened by 3 bases and J by 7 bases, with 12 bases between the two germline ends. CDR1 is MNHEY and CDR2 is SMNVEV in the germline V gene (reference sequence). The CDR3 is 13 residues long. CDR3 DNA sequence: TGTGCCAGCAGTTTCGGTCAACCAGGTGGCTACACCTTC. It yields the protein CASSFGQPGGYTF.

The chain recombines TRBV20-1 with TRBJ2-7; 9 nucleotides align to TRBD1. Germline assignment: CDR1 DFQATT and CDR2 SNEGSKA (reference sequence). This CDR3 region has 12 residues. Trimming at V came to 3 bases and at J to 6 bases, leaving 3 bases not matched to a gene. The CDR3 loop reads CSARGQGGEQYF. CDR3 sequence (DNA): TGCAGTGCTAGGGGACAGGGAGGCGAGCAGTACTTC.

The CDR3 loop is CSARAATLYEQYF. In DNA, the CDR3 is TGCAGTGCTAGAGCAGCAACCCTATACGAGCAGTACTTC. The chain employs TRBV20-1 and TRBJ2-7; D gene unclear. V lost 1 base to trimming and J lost 4 bases, with 11 bases between them. CDR1 and CDR2 from the germline V gene are DFQATT and SNEGSKA (reference sequence). There are 13 residues in the CDR3.